The next 8 T cell receptor beta chains were all read from a single sample in a study of T cell responses to AZD1222 COVID-19 vaccine. Profiled with immunoSEQ multiplex PCR; TCRdb holds only in-frame clones, not every one. The sample consists of about 110,000 clones, roughly 90% of them appearing once. The sample in question was peripheral blood, obtained on day 0 of AZD1222 vaccination. Receptors were obtained from an adult in good health.

The V call is TRBV7-9, the J call TRBJ1-6, with D possibly matching TRBD1 (6 bases). The germline V gene encodes CDR1 SEHNR and CDR2 FQNEAQ (reference sequence). The CDR3 is 16 residues long. The V end was cut by 1 base, the J end by 9 bases, with 16 bases between. The CDR3 DNA is TGTGCCAGCAGCTTAGTAGGCAGGGGTTTGGTTTCACCCCTCCACTTT. Its protein product is CASSLVGRGLVSPLHF.

V usage is TRBV5-1 and J usage is TRBJ1-1, with D perhaps TRBD1 (5 bases). The CDR3 sequence is 13 residues long. Germline V gives CDR1 SGHRS, CDR2 YFSETQ. V lost 4 bases and J 7 bases, leaving 14 bases between the germline ends. CDR3 sequence (DNA): TGCGCCAGCAGCCTAGACGGACATAATGAAGCTTTCTTT. Protein product: CASSLDGHNEAFF.

The CDR3 loop reads CASSRTTASYEQYF. CDR3 bases: TGCGCCAGCAGTCGAACGACAGCCTCCTACGAGCAGTACTTC. J is TRBJ2-7 and V is TRBV23-1, with D perhaps matching TRBD1 (5 bases). TRBV23-1 belongs to the ORF category, with a function that is uncertain. This CDR3 comprises 14 residues. The V gene lost 4 bases and the J gene lost 0 bases, with 10 bases spanning the gap.

The chain couples TRBV7-8 to TRBJ1-6, with D uncertain. Germline CDR1 and CDR2: SGHVS and FQNEAQ. The CDR3 consists of 12 residues. Trimming stripped 10 bases from V and 10 bases from J, with 14 bases between. The CDR3 DNA is TGTGCCACCGCGGCCTTGGGCTCACCCCTCCACTTT. As protein: CATAALGSPLHF.

V usage is TRBV6-5 and J usage is TRBJ1-1; 7 bases are a match to TRBD1. CDR1 is MNHEY and CDR2 is SVGAGI in the germline V gene. V gave up 4 bases and J gave up 1 base; unmatched junction bases: 6. The CDR3 consists of 15 residues. CDR3 in DNA: TGTGCCAGCAGTTCACAGGGGCCTAGGAACACTGAAGCTTTCTTT. Protein sequence: CASSSQGPRNTEAFF.

In the case of this clone: Relative to the germline gene, one junction end is altered; a read error may explain this. The genes are TRBV7-7 and TRBJ1-3; D might be TRBD1 (5 bases). The CDR3 is 13 amino acids. The germline CDR1 and CDR2 sequences are SSHAT and FNYEAQ (reference sequence). CDR3 sequence reads: CASSRQKGNTIYF. The DNA for the CDR3 is TGTGCTAGCAGCCGACAGAAAGGAAACACCATATATTTT. The whole variable domain, remainder taken from reference TRBV7-7 and TRBJ1-3, is GAGVSQSPRYKVTKRGQDVTLRCDPISSHATLYWYQQALGQGPEFLTYFNYEAQPDKSGLPSDRFSAERPEGSISTLTIQRTEQRDSAMYRCASSRQKGNTIYFGEGSWLTVV.

The V gene is TRBV5-1, the J gene TRBJ1-2, with TRBD1 as a possible D gene (5 bases). In germline, CDR1 is SGHRS, CDR2 YFSETQ. This CDR3 has 13 residues. The V and J ends lost 5 bases and 0 bases respectively, with 8 bases between them. CDR3 sequence (DNA): TGCGCCAGCAGTCGGGACCCTAACTATGGCTACACCTTC. Residues: CASSRDPNYGYTF.

This chain connects TRBV5-6 to TRBJ2-1; the D gene is possibly TRBD2 (5 bases). Germline V gene lookup returns CDR1 SGHDT and CDR2 YYEEEE. The CDR3 consists of 16 residues. Trimming cost V 5 bases and J 1 base, with 16 bases left between them. The CDR3 loop is CASSIKGGLSYNEQFF. The CDR3 nucleotides read TGTGCCAGCAGTATCAAAGGCGGGCTGTCCTACAATGAGCAGTTCTTC. The entire variable domain, with the rest obtained from reference TRBV5-6 and TRBJ2-1, is as follows: DAGVTQSPTHLIKTRGQQVTLRCSPKSGHDTVSWYQQALGQGPQFIFQYYEEEERQRGNFPDRFSGHQFPNYSSELNVNALLLGDSALYLCASSIKGGLSYNEQFFGPGTRLTVL.